These 8 T cell receptor beta chains share one sample of origin, sequenced in a study of control samples from healthy donors and cancer patients. Repertoires were generated with immunoSEQ multiplex PCR, while TCRdb's copy carries only in-frame clones and drops some. Of roughly 79,000 clones in the sample, approximately 80% were seen once. The sample comprised blood. The receptors here all came from a man aged 45-60 years in good health.

V gene TRBV2 combines with J gene TRBJ2-3; D remains ambiguous. The CDR3 runs to 12 residues. Trimming removed 5 bases at V and 5 bases at J, with 8 bases between. Germline V gene sequence: CDR1 SNHLY, CDR2 FYNNEI. In nucleotides, the CDR3 is TGTGCCAGCAGTAGGGTCGGAGATACGCAGTATTTT. Translating gives CASSRVGDTQYF.

The V call is TRBV25-1, the J call TRBJ1-2, with 8 nucleotides matching TRBD1. This CDR3 is built from 17 residues. Unmatched junction bases numbered 18, after V lost 7 bases and J lost 5 bases. CDR1 and CDR2 (germline): MGHDK, SYGVNS. CDR3 sequence reads: CASTLGGTGTGEYGYTF. The CDR3, as DNA: TGTGCCAGCACCTTGGGAGGGACAGGCACAGGGGAGTATGGCTACACCTTC.

The chain carries TRBV7-2 and TRBJ2-1; D gene ambiguous. Germline V gene lookup returns CDR1 SGHTA and CDR2 FQGNSA. The V gene lost 2 bases and the J gene lost 1 base, with 9 bases spanning the gap. The length of the CDR3 is 15 residues. The CDR3 loop is CASSLTAASYNEQFF. CDR3 nucleotide sequence: TGTGCCAGCAGCTTAACGGCCGCTTCCTACAATGAGCAGTTCTTC.

The chain combines TRBV2 with TRBJ2-7, with D possibly being TRBD1 or TRBD2 (5 bases each). This CDR3 comprises 12 residues. V was cut by 8 bases and J by 2 bases, with 10 bases left in between. The germline gives CDR1 SNHLY, CDR2 FYNNEI. CDR3: CASGRGPYEQYF. DNA for the CDR3: TGTGCCAGCGGTCGGGGACCCTACGAGCAGTACTTC.

The chain recombines TRBV28 with TRBJ1-4; 10 positions agree with TRBD1. J was trimmed by 1 base and V by 6 bases; bases with no gene match: 11. The CDR3 runs to 18 residues. CDR1 and CDR2 from the germline V gene are MDHEN and SYDVKM. Here the CDR3 DNA reads TGTGCCAGCAGACCCTTCTGGGACAGGGGAGGAACTAATGAAAAACTGTTTTTT. Translation: CASRPFWDRGGTNEKLFF.

The J gene is TRBJ1-1, the V gene TRBV19; 8 bases are a match to TRBD1. CDR1 is LNHDA and CDR2 is SQIVND in the germline V gene (reference sequence). The CDR3 is 14 amino acids. The ends lost 5 bases at V and 4 bases at J; junction bases unmatched: 6. The chain's CDR3 is CASSATTGVTEAFF. The CDR3 bases are TGTGCCAGTAGTGCGACGACAGGGGTCACTGAAGCTTTCTTT.

In DNA, the CDR3 is TGTGCCACCCACAAACTAGCGGGAGGGCCTGATGAGCAGTTCTTC. Its translation is CATHKLAGGPDEQFF. The V call is TRBV7-8, the J call TRBJ2-1; TRBD2 agrees at 13 bases. The CDR3 is 15 residues long. In germline, CDR1 is SGHVS, CDR2 FQNEAQ. The V segment lost 10 bases and the J segment 8 bases; nucleotides outside the gene matches: 11.

J is TRBJ2-7 and V is TRBV6-6; maybe TRBD1 (6 bases). CDR3 length equals 13 residues. V was pared by 6 bases and J by 3 bases, with 12 bases between. From germline, CDR1 is MNHNY and CDR2 SVGAGI (reference sequence). The CDR3 loop is CASRPDRNYEQYF. CDR3 nucleotides: TGTGCCAGCAGACCCGACAGGAACTACGAGCAGTACTTC.